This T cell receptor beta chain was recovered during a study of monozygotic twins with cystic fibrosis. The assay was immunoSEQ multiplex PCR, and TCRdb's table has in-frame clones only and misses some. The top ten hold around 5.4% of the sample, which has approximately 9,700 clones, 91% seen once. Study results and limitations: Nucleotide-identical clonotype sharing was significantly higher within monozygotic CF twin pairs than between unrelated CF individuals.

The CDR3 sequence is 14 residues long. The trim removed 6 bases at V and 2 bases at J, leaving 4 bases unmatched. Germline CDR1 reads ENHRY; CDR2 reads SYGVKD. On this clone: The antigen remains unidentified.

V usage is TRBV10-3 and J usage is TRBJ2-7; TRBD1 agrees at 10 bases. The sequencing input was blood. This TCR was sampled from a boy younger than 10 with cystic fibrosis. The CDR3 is CAISGQGETYEQYF. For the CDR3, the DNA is TGTGCCATCAGCGGACAGGGGGAGACCTACGAGCAGTACTTC.